This entry features one TCR beta chain sequence. It lacks a known antigen. The record has no base qualities; no much larger clone is one base away. The data derive from a study of cytomegalovirus exposure and HLA in healthy donors (dated by TCRdb to about 2017). Regarding the complete study: An earlier analysis of roughly 500 of the donors reported approximately 270 Gb of sequence data and roughly 110 million unique TCR beta sequences from 150 million to 200 million T cells. Roughly 300 gigabases of sequencing data and around 80 million unique TCR sequences made up an early release that covered some 640 HLA-typed donors. Of the roughly 410 genotyped donors, over 80% were placed in the genetic ancestry cluster associated with self-reported Caucasian donors. The study aimed to test whether signatures of past pathogen exposure could be identified by cataloging public T cell receptors. The study profiled the T cell repertoires of approximately 700 subjects by immunosequencing and related them to cytomegalovirus serostatus. A separate validation cohort of about 110 different subjects was used in addition to the roughly 670-subject first cohort. To predict cytomegalovirus infection status, the study combined high-throughput TCR immunosequencing, statistical association of individual TCRs with disease status, and machine learning. In a later analysis, previously published TCR beta repertoires from fewer than 750 donors were re-analyzed and high-resolution HLA genotyping was added so that TCR occurrence patterns could be studied. The later analysis used no new phenotypic data to find candidate immune exposures, relying instead on TCR beta sequences and their occurrence across donors. An earlier analysis of roughly 600 of the donors used high-throughput TCR beta sequencing to judge whether each TCR beta V gene segment behaved as functional or pseudogenic. Donor age, sex, ethnicity and CMV serostatus were compiled together with the repertoire data. A later genetic analysis took genome-wide SNP genotypes for about 55% of the 666 donors and used that subset as a discovery cohort. Every discovery cohort repertoire had been produced on one sequencing platform. HLA typing covered class I and class II loci at four-digit resolution. Typing coverage differed by locus: A, B, C, DRB1 and DQB1 were typed in roughly 629-630 donors, DQA1 in 500 to 550, DPA1 in around 610, and DPB1 in 472. Four or five DR-DQ haplotypes were handled as single units for association and clustering because linkage in the cohort was strong. Among 300 to 450 genotyped donors of the cohort, an average of about 240,000 unique TCR beta nucleotide sequences were sequenced per donor, approximately 20% of them non-productive. The investigation overall reported the following: Several of the top co-occurrence clusters appeared to be linked to parvovirus B19, influenza, CMV and Epstein-Barr virus, according to a later analysis. Over 15 rarely observed V segments, including chromosome 9 orphons, were excluded from the earlier analysis of about 600 of the donors because counts were too low. Assigning TCR associations to individual alleles was difficult when HLA alleles, especially DR and DQ, strongly co-occurred. A later analysis found that TCR association rates varied across HLA loci, with DRB1 alleles showing the most associated TCRs and HLA-C alleles the fewest. For the cohort, immune exposure information was limited to CMV serostatus. A later analysis associated about 18,000 TCR beta sequences with specific HLA alleles at a false discovery rate of 0.05. In this cohort, only TCR beta chains were sequenced, and detectable features were limited by the absence of alpha or paired-chain data. A few of the identified cytomegalovirus-associated TCR beta chains were confirmed in vitro to be specific for cytomegalovirus antigens. The classifier was reported to diagnose cytomegalovirus status with high specificity and sensitivity in both the original and validation cohorts. In the study, some 160 TCR beta chains were listed as associated with cytomegalovirus. Most TCR sequences were seen in very few donors, while some public TCRs were found in many individuals. Correlated functional status among segregating V segments might reflect linkage disequilibrium, but an unknown experimental factor could not be ruled out. Because some donors lacked HLA typing at each locus, the association tests relied only on the typed subset. V-gene and J-gene trimming of TCR beta chains was associated with a missense DCLRE1C variant in a later genetic analysis, and the association was replicated in an independent cohort. A group of highly shared sequence variants was considered likely to be a technical artifact of the sequencing pipeline. Compared with the 666-donor mean, donors in an Asian-associated ancestry cluster had fewer N-insertions in productive TCRs, according to a later genetic analysis. A further reported finding was that TCR beta sequences accurately predicted the HLA-A and HLA-B alleles for most subjects in the first cohort. It was suggested by the authors that the approach could potentially be generalized to other disease states and immunological phenotypes. The presence/absence analyses assumed that sequencing depth was roughly uniform across donors, and that assumption may not be true. Some IMGT-functional V segments, including TRBV6-2 and TRBV6-3, could not be distinguished by the 87-base-pair reads and were therefore excluded. In an earlier analysis of some 500 of the donors, most TCR beta V segments appeared in productive rearrangements about 87% or about 30% of the time, broadly matching IMGT annotations. In a later analysis, HLA-associated TCR beta chains showed more clonal expansion and lower generation probabilities than non-associated chains that were equally common. A later analysis found that most CMV-associated TCR beta chains appeared HLA-restricted, with HLA associations seemingly driven largely by CMV exposure.

V is clipped by 1 base and J by 3 bases, and the sequence between their germline boundaries is 10 bases long. The CDR3 sequence holds 15 residues, the cysteine and phenylalanine included. Only the CDR3 portion is preserved as DNA: 45 bases, with reading frame beginning at the first base. Per the germline V gene, SGHAT is the CDR1 and FQNNGV is the CDR2. The cohort was made up of roughly 670 healthy bone marrow donors. Cohort members were all nominally healthy when sampled, although unrecorded immune exposures were likely present. The donor tested CMV seronegative, placing the donor among the 350 or so seronegative members of the cohort. A peripheral blood sample was provided by each donor, and peripheral blood mononuclear cells were used for TCR beta sequencing. The Qiagen DNeasy Blood Extraction Kit was used to extract genomic DNA from the blood cell samples. Library preparation employed the immunoSEQ multiplex PCR assay. For the multiplex PCR, a mixture combining 60 forward primers for TCR Vbeta segments and 13 reverse primers for TCR Jbeta segments was used. The CDR3 region of rearranged TCR beta genes was amplified from genomic DNA with a multiplex PCR assay. Amplified TCR beta libraries were sequenced as 87-base-pair reads on the Illumina HiSeq System. As for how the authors treated the data: Across the roughly 670 repertoires, a later analysis counted roughly 84 million unique TCR beta chains, approximately 12 million of which were shared by at least two donors. Raw reads were error-corrected and collapsed into unique sequences with a nearest-neighbor algorithm that merged closely related sequences to remove PCR and sequencing errors. CDR3 sequences were aligned to IMGT reference sequences to assign V, D and J gene segments. For a sequence to be retained, a match of at least six nucleotides to both a V gene segment and a J gene segment was required. Rearrangements were classified as productive when the CDR3 lacked stop codons and remained in frame with V and J, and all other rearrangements were classified as non-productive. CDR3 was defined according to IMGT convention as the region running from the second conserved V-encoded cysteine to the conserved J-encoded phenylalanine. Sequences without an unambiguous match to a single V gene segment were excluded from the earlier analysis of about 630 of the donors. In an earlier analysis of 500 to 750 of the donors, V segments were called functional above 56.7% productive rearrangements and were called segregating when the between-donor standard deviation exceeded 5%. To diagnose cytomegalovirus status from the catalog of TCR beta chain sequences, a statistical classification framework was built. A later analysis assigned V and J genes by comparing TCR nucleotide sequences with IMGT/GENE-DB human TR gene sequences. A later analysis assigned CDR3 sequences and most-parsimonious VDJ recombination scenarios with the TCRdist pipeline. In a later analysis, each TCR beta chain was defined by its CDR3 amino acid sequence together with its V-gene family, and reads lacking a unique V-gene family were excluded. A later analysis removed over 500 highly shared, low-generation-probability nucleotide sequences to deal with suspected cross-contamination and a sequencing artifact. In a later analysis, a clonal expansion index for each public chain was calculated from normalized within-repertoire ranks of inferred template counts. In a later analysis, generation probabilities were computed using a VDJ recombination model fitted to out-of-frame rearrangements, and the results were checked against IGoR. Hypergeometric tests were used in a later analysis to score TCR-TCR, TCR-HLA and TCR-CMV co-occurrence, with a repertoire-size bias correction applied to the TCR pairs. False discovery rates were estimated in a later analysis by permuting HLA or CMV assignments 20 times. In a later analysis, co-occurring TCRs were grouped using DBSCAN, and TCRdist sequence similarity was added for clustering within HLA-allele-positive subsets. Co-occurrence clustering excluded repertoires with fewer than 30,000 or more than 120,000 public chains, plus five with anomalous nucleotide sharing. Sourced from immuneACCESS, this table was stored by TCRdb with only in-frame sequences that have V and J called. A share of the clones is absent; for the studies checked, an unresolved V gene accounts for under half, and the remainder has no known explanation. That table supplies the V and J calls and clone size; D and trimming were determined from the DNA. The table for this sample lists over 110,000 clones; more than 75% of them were counted only once. The ten largest make up 2.5% to 3% of the sample.

The source material was PBMCs. The chain is assembled from TRBV11-2 and TRBJ2-1, with the D segment identity uncertain. The sequence derives from a female donor in good health and CMV-seronegative. This receptor carries the CDR3 CASSLGSSGYNEQFF. The sequence in DNA is TGTGCCAGCAGCTTAGGGAGTTCTGGCTACAATGAGCAGTTCTTC.